This TCR beta chain comes out of a study of early T cells in non-severe SARS-CoV-2 infection. Notes on the study in general: There was a bias toward anti-spike CD8 responses in VDJdb matching, which missed private and CD4 specificities.

TCRdb analysed the 5' RACE reads with MiXCR anew, one entry per CDR3 protein. This sample yields 75,000 or so distinct CDR3 sequences, of which 12% are seen a single time; 5% to 7.5% belongs to the top ten. V was shortened by 6 bases and J by 11 bases, with 23 bases between the two germline ends. The CDR3 runs 14 residues. Germline values: CDR1 MNHEY, CDR2 SVGEGT. Remarks on this clonotype: The antigen remains unidentified.

The chain has TRBV6-2 or TRBV6-3 and TRBJ2-7; possibly TRBD1 for D (5 bases). This clonotype originated in an adult who was a healthcare worker with PCR-confirmed SARS-CoV-2 infection or an uninfected control (not recorded which). What was sequenced was whole blood. CDR3 sequence: CASSPPFDSPQEYF. The CDR3 DNA reads TGTGCCAGCAGCCCCCCGTTCGACAGTCCTCAGGAGTACTTC.